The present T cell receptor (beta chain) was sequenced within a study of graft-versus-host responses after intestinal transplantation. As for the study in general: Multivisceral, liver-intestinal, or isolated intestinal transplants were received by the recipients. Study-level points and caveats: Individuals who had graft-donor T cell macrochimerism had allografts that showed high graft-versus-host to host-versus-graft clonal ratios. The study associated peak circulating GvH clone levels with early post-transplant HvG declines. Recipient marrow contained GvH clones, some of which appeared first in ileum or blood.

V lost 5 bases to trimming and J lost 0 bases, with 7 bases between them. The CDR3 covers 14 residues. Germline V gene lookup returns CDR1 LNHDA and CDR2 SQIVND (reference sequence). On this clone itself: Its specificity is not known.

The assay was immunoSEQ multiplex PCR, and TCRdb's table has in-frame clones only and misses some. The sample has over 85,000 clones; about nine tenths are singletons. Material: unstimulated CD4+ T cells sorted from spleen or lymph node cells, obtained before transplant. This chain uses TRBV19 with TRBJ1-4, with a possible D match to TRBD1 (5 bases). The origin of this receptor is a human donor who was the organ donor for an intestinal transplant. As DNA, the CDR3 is TGTGCCAGTAGTGACAGTTCAACTAATGAAAAACTGTTTTTT. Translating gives CASSDSSTNEKLFF.